This TCR beta chain was captured by sequencing in a study of blood T cells in healthy people across ages. About the study: In model experiments, template switching was able to capture about one barcoded beta molecule for every two T cells that were present. The study's findings and limits: Across the age range, TCR beta diversity per million T cells fell in a roughly linear way. Without sorted subsets, naive and antigen-experienced compartments could not be conclusively compared.

As regards this clonotype: Its specificity is not known.

The CDR3 has 15 residues. Germline assignment: CDR1 MNHEY and CDR2 SVGEGT. With 3 bases clipped from V and 7 bases from J, the junction kept 7 bases outside the gene matches. Using a J-beta primer mix together with a sample-barcoded 5' primer, a second PCR was run for about 6 to 11 cycles. TCRdb re-derived calls from the 5' RACE reads in MiXCR, one entry per CDR3 protein. Here the sample spans about 1.8 million distinct CDR3 sequences, 40% to 55% being singletons. J is TRBJ2-1 and V is TRBV6-2 or TRBV6-3; 9 bases match TRBD2. The material sequenced was blood. The clonotype was recovered from a woman aged 40 to 55 in good health. CDR3 sequence reads: CASSYRSGGQNEQFF. CDR3 nucleotide sequence: TGTGCCAGCAGTTATCGCAGCGGGGGGCAGAATGAGCAGTTCTTC.